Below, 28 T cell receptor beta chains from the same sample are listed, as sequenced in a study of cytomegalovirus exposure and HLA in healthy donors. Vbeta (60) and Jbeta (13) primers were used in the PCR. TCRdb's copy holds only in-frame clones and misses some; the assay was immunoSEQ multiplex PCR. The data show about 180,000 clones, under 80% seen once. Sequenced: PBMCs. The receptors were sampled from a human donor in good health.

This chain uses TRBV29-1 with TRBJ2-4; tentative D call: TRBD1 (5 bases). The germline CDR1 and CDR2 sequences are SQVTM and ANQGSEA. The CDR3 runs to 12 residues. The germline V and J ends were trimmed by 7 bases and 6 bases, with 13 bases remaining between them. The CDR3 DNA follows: TGCAGCGCCCTGGGGCAGGCAAACATTCAGTACTTC. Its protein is CSALGQANIQYF.

CDR3: CASSLSGGKGSYEQYF. In DNA form, the CDR3 reads TGTGCCAGCAGCTTGTCTGGGGGGAAAGGGAGCTACGAGCAGTACTTC. The chain couples TRBV5-4 to TRBJ2-7; TRBD2 might be the D (6 bases). The germline CDR1 and CDR2 sequences are SGHNT and YYREEE (reference sequence). The CDR3 spans 16 residues. V lost 1 base to trimming and J lost 3 bases, with 17 bases between them.

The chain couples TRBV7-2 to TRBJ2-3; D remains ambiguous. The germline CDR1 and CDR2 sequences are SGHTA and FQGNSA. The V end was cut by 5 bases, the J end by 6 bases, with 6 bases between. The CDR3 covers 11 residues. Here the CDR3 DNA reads TGTGCCAGCAGCGTGGAGGATACGCAGTATTTT. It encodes CASSVEDTQYF.

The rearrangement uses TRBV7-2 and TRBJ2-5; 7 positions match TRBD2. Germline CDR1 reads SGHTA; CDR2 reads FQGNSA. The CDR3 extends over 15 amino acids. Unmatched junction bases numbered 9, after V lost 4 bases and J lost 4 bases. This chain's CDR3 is CASSSGAGEIETQYF. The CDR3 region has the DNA TGTGCCAGCAGCTCGGGTGCGGGGGAAATAGAGACCCAGTACTTC.

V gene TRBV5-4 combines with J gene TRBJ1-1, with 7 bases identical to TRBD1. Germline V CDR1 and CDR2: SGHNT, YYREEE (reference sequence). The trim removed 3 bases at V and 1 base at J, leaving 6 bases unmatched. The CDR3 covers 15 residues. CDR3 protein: CASSSPGTENTEAFF. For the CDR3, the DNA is TGTGCCAGCAGCTCCCCCGGGACAGAGAACACTGAAGCTTTCTTT. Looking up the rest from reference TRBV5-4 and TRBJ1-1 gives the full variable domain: ETGVTQSPTHLIKTRGQQVTLRCSSQSGHNTVSWYQQALGQGPQFIFQYYREEENGRGNFPPRFSGLQFPNYSSELNVNALELDDSALYLCASSSPGTENTEAFFGQGTRLTVV.

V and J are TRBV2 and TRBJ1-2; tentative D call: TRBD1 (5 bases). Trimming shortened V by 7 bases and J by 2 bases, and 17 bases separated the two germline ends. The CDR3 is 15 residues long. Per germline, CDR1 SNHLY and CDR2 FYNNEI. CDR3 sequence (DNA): TGTGCCAGCACCTCAGGGAAAAGAGCCAACTATGGCTACACCTTC. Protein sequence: CASTSGKRANYGYTF.

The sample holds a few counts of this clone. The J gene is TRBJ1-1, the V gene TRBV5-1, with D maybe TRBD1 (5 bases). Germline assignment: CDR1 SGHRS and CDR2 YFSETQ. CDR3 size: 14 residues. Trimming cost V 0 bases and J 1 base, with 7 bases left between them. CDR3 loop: CASSLVQGNTEAFF. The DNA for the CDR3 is TGCGCCAGCAGCTTGGTTCAGGGGAACACTGAAGCTTTCTTT.

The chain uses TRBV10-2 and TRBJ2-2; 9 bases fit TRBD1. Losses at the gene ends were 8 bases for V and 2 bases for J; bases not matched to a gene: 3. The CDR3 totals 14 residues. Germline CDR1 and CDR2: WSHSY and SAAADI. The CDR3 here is CASRGQGNTGELFF. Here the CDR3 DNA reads TGCGCCAGCCGGGGACAGGGTAACACCGGGGAGCTGTTTTTT.

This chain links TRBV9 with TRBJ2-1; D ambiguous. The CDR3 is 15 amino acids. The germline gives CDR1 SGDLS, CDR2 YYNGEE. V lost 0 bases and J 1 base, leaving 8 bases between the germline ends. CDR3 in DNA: TGTGCCAGCAGCGTAGGTGCGCCTTCCTACAATGAGCAGTTCTTC. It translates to CASSVGAPSYNEQFF.

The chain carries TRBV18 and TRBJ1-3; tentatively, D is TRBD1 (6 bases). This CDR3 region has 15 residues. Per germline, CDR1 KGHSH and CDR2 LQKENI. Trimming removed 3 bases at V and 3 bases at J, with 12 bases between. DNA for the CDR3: TGTGCCAGCTCACCGGACAGTAAGAATGGAAACACCATATATTTT. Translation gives CASSPDSKNGNTIYF. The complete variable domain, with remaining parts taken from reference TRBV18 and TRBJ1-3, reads NAGVMQNPRHLVRRRGQEARLRCSPMKGHSHVYWYRQLPEEGLKFMVYLQKENIIDESGMPKERFSAEFPKEGPSILRIQQVVRGDSAAYFCASSPDSKNGNTIYFGEGSWLTVV.

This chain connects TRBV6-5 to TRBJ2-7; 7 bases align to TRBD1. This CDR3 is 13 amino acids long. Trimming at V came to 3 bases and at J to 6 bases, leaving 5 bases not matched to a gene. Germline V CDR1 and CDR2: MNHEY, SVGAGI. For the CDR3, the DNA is TGTGCCAGCAGTTATGGGACAGAGGTCGAGCAGTACTTC. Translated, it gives CASSYGTEVEQYF.

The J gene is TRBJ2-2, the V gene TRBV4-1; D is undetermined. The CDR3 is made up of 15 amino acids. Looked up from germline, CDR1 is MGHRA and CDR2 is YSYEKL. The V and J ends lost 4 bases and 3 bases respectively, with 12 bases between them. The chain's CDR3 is CASSRSVSYTGELFF. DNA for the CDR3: TGCGCCAGCAGCCGTTCCGTTAGTTACACCGGGGAGCTGTTTTTT.

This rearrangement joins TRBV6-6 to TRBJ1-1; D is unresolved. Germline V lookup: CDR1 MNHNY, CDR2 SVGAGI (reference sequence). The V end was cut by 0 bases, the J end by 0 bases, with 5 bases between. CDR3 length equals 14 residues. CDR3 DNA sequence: TGTGCCAGCAGTTACTCGAACATGAACACTGAAGCTTTCTTT. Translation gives CASSYSNMNTEAFF.

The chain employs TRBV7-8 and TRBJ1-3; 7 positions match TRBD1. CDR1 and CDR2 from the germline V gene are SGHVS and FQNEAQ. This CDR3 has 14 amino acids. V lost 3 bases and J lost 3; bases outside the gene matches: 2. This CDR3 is CASSLRTGGNTIYF. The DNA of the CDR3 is TGTGCCAGCAGCTTGAGGACAGGTGGAAACACCATATATTTT.

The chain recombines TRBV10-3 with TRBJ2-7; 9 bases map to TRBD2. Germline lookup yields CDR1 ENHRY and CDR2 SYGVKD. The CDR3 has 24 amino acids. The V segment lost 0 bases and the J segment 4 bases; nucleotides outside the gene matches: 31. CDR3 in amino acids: CAISESMTGCHLAGCLQLSYEQYF. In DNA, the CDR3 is TGTGCCATCAGTGAGTCTATGACGGGTTGTCACCTAGCGGGGTGTCTGCAACTTTCTTACGAGCAGTACTTC.

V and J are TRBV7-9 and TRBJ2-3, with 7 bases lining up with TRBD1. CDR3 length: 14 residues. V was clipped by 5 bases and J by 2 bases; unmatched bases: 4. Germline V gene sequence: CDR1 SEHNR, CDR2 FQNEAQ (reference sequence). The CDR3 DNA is TGTGCCAGCAGCCTGGACAGGTACACAGATACGCAGTATTTT. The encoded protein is CASSLDRYTDTQYF.

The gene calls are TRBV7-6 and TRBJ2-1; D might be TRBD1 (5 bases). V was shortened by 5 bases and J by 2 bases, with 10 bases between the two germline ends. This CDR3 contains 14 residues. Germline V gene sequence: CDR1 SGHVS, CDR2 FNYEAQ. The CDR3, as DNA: TGTGCCAGCAGCCCCCTGGGGCCCTACAATGAGCAGTTCTTC. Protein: CASSPLGPYNEQFF.

CDR3 region: CASSPAGTGMNTEAFF. The CDR3 DNA follows: TGTGCCAGCTCACCCGCGGGGACAGGAATGAACACTGAAGCTTTCTTT. The chain uses TRBV7-3 and TRBJ1-1; 8 bases are a match to TRBD1. V shed 8 bases and J 0 bases; nucleotides not matched to a gene: 11. Germline CDR1 SGHTA, CDR2 FQGTGA. The CDR3 is made up of 16 amino acids. Full variable domain (missing parts from reference TRBV7-3 and TRBJ1-1): GAGVSQTPSNKVTEKGKYVELRCDPISGHTALYWYRQSLGQGPEFLIYFQGTGAADDSGLPNDRFFAVRPEGSVSTLKIQRTERGDSAVYLCASSPAGTGMNTEAFFGQGTRLTVV.

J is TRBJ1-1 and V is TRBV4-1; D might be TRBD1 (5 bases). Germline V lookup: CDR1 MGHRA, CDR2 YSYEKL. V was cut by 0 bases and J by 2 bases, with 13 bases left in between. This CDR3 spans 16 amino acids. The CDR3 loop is CASSQDRGHRNTEAFF. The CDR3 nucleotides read TGCGCCAGCAGCCAAGATAGGGGCCACAGAAACACTGAAGCTTTCTTT.

CDR3 residues: CASSPTATGELFF. The CDR3 nucleotides read TGTGCCAGCAGCCCGACAGCTACCGGGGAGCTGTTTTTT. The rearrangement links TRBV11-1 to TRBJ2-2; D perhaps matches TRBD1 (5 bases). Germline CDR1 and CDR2: SGHAT and FQDESV (reference sequence). The CDR3 has 13 amino acids. V gave up 5 bases and J gave up 5 bases, with 9 bases separating them.

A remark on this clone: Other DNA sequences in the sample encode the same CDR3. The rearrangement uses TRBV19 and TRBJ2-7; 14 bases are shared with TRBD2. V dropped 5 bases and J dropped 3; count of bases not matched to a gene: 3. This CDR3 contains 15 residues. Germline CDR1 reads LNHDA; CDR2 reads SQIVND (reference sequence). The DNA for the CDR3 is TGTGCCAGTAGTCCGGGACTAGCGGGGGACTACGAGCAGTACTTC. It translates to CASSPGLAGDYEQYF.

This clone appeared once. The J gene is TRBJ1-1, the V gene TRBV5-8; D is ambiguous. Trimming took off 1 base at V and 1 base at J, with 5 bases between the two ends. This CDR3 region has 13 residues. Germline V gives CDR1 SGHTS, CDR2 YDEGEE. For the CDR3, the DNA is TGTGCCAGCAGCTTGACAGCGAACACTGAAGCTTTCTTT. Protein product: CASSLTANTEAFF. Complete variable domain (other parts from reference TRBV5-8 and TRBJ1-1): EAGVTQSPTHLIKTRGQQATLRCSPISGHTSVYWYQQALGLGLQFLLWYDEGEERNRGNFPPRFSGRQFPNYSSELNVNALELEDSALYLCASSLTANTEAFFGQGTRLTVV.

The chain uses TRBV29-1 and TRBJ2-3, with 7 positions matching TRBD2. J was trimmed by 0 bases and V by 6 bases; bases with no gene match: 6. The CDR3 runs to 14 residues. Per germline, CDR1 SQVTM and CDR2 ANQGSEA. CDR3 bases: TGCAGCGTCGCGGGGACTACCAGCACAGATACGCAGTATTTT. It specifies CSVAGTTSTDTQYF.

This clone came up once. The CDR3 is CASSPWGGINEQFF. The CDR3 bases are TGTGCCAGCAGCCCCTGGGGGGGTATAAATGAGCAGTTCTTC. The chain combines TRBV9 with TRBJ2-1; 7 bases align to TRBD2. Germline V gives CDR1 SGDLS, CDR2 YYNGEE. Losses at the gene ends were 4 bases for V and 7 bases for J; bases not matched to a gene: 8. This CDR3 has 14 amino acids.

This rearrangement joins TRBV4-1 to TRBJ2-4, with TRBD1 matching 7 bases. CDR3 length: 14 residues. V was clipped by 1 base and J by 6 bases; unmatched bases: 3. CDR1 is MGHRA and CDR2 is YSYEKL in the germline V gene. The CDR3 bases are TGCGCCAGCAGCCAAGGGAGACAGGGAAACATTCAGTACTTC. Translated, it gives CASSQGRQGNIQYF.

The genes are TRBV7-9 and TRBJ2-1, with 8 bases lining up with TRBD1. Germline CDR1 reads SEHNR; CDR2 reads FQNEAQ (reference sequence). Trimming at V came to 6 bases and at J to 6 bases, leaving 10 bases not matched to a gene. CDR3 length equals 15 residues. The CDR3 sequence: CASSPIDRGRNEQFF. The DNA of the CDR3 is TGTGCCAGCAGTCCAATTGACAGGGGTCGCAATGAGCAGTTCTTC.

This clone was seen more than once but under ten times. CDR3 sequence reads: CASKQGTYGYTF. In nucleotides, the CDR3 is TGTGCCAGCAAACAGGGGACCTATGGCTACACCTTC. The V and J genes are TRBV11-3 and TRBJ1-2; 7 nucleotides agree with TRBD1. Germline-derived CDR1 and CDR2 are SGHNT and YENEEA. The CDR3 consists of 12 residues. Trimming cost V 7 bases and J 4 bases; bases outside gene matches: 3.

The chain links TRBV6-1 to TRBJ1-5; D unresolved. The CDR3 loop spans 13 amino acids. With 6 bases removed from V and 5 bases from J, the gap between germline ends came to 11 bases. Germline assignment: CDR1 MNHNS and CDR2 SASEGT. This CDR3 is CASRPTRHQPQHF. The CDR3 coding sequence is TGTGCCAGCAGACCGACACGCCATCAGCCCCAGCATTTT.